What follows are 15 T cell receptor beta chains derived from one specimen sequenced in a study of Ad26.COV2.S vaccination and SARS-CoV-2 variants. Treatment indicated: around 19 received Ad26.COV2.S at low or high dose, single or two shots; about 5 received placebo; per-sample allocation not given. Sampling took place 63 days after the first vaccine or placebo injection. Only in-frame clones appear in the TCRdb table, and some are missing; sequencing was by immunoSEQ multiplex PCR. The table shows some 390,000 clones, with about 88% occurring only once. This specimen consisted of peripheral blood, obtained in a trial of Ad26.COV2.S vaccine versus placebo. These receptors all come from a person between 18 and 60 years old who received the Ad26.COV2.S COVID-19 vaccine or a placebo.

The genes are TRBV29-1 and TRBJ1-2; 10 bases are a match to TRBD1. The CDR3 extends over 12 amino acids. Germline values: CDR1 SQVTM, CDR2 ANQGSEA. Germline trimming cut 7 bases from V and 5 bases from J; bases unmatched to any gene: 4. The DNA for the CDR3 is TGCAGCGCCCGGACAGGGGGGTATGGCTACACCTTC. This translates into CSARTGGYGYTF.

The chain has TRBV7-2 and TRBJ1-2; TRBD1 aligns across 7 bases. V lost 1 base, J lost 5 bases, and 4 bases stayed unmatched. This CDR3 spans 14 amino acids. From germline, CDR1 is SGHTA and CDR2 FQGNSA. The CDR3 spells CASSLGQGFYGYTF. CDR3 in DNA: TGTGCCAGCAGCTTAGGACAGGGTTTTTATGGCTACACCTTC.

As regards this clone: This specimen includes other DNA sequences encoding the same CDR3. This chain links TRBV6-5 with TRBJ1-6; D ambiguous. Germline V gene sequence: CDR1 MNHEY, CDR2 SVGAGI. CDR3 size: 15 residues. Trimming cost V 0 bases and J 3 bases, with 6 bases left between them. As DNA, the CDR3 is TGTGCCAGCAGTTACTCGGGCGGCTATAATTCACCCCTCCACTTT. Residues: CASSYSGGYNSPLHF.

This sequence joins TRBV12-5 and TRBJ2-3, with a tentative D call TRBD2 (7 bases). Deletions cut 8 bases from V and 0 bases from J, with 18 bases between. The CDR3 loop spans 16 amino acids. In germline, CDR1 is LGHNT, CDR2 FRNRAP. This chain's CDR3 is CASLRGGGKSTDTQYF. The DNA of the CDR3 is TGTGCTAGTCTCCGTGGGGGGGGCAAAAGCACAGATACGCAGTATTTT.

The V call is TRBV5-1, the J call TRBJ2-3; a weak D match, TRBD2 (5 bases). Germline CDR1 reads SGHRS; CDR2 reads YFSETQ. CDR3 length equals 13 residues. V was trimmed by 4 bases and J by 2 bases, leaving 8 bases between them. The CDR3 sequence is CASSQGLTDTQYF. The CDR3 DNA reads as TGCGCCAGCAGCCAAGGACTCACAGATACGCAGTATTTT.

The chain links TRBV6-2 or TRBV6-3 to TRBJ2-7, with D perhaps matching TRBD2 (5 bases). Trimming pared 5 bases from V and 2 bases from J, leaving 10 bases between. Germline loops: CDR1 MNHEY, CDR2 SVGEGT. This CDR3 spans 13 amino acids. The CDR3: CASSQAVPYEQYF. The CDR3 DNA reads TGTGCCAGCAGTCAAGCGGTCCCCTACGAGCAGTACTTC.

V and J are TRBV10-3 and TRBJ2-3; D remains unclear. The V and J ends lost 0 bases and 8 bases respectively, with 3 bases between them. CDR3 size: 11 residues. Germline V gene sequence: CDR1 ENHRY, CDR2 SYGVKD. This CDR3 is CAISESVTQYF. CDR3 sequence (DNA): TGTGCCATCAGTGAGTCGGTTACGCAGTATTTT.

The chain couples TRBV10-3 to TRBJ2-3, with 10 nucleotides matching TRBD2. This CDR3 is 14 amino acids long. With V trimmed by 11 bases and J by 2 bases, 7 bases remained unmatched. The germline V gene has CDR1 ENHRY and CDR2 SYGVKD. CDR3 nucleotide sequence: TGTGCCGTCCTTCTAGCGGGGGTCACAGATACGCAGTATTTT. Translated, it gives CAVLLAGVTDTQYF.

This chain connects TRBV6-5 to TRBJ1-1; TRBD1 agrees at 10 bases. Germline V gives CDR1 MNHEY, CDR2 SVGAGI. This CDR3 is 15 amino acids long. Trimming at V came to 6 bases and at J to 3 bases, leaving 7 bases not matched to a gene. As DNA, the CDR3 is TGTGCCAGCAGGGGGACAGGGGTGGAGGACACTGAAGCTTTCTTT. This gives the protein CASRGTGVEDTEAFF.

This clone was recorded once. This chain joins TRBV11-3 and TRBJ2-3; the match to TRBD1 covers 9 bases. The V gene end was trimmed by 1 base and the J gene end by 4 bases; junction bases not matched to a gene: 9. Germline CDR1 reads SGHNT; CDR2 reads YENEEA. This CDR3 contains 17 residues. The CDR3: CASSLGRRTGEADTQYF. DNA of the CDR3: TGTGCCAGCAGCTTAGGAAGGAGGACAGGGGAGGCAGATACGCAGTATTTT. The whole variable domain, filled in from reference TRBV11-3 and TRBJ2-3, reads EAGVVQSPRYKIIEKKQPVAFWCNPISGHNTLYWYLQNLGQGPELLIRYENEEAVDDSQLPKDRFSAERLKGVDSTLKIQPAELGDSAVYLCASSLGRRTGEADTQYFGPGTRLTVL.

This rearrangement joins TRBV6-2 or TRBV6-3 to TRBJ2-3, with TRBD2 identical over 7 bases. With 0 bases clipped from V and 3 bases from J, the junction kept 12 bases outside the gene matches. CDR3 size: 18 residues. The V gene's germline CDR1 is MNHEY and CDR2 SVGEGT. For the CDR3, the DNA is TGTGCCAGCAGTTACTCGACGCCGGGGGGTCGATGGACAGATACGCAGTATTTT. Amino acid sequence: CASSYSTPGGRWTDTQYF.

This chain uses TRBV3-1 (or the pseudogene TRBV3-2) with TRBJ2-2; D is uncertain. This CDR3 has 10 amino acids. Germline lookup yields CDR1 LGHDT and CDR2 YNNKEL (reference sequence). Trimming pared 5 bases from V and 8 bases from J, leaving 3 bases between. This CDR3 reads CASSGGELFF. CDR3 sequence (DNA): TGTGCCAGCAGCGGGGGGGAGCTGTTTTTT.

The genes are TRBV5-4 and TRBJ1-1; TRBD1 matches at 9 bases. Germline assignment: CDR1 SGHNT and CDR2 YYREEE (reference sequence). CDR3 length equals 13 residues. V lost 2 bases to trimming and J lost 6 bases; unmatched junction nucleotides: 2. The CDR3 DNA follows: TGTGCCAGCAGCTTCACAGGGGGCCCTGAAGCTTTCTTT. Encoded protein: CASSFTGGPEAFF.

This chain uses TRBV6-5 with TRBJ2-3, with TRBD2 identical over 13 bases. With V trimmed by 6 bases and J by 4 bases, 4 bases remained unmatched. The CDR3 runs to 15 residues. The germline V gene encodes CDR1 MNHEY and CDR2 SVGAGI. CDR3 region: CASSVTSGGADTQYF. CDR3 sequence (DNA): TGTGCCAGCAGCGTCACTAGCGGGGGGGCAGATACGCAGTATTTT.

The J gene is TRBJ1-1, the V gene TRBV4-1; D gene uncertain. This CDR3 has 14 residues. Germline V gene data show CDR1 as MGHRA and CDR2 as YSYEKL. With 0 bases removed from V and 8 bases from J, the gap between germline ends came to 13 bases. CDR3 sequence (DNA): TGCGCCAGCAGCCAAGATCTCCGAACGGGGGAAGCTTTCTTT. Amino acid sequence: CASSQDLRTGEAFF.